These 30 T cell receptor beta chains were all obtained from the same sample, sequenced in a study of Ad26.COV2.S vaccination and SARS-CoV-2 variants. Described treatment: 19 received Ad26.COV2.S at low or high dose, single or two shots; five or six received placebo; per-sample allocation not given. Sampling occurred on day 63 after the first vaccine or placebo injection. The data were produced by immunoSEQ multiplex PCR, yet TCRdb's version contains in-frame clones alone and is incomplete. The sample consists of about 350,000 clones, about 89% of them appearing once. The specimen comprised peripheral blood, sampled in a trial of Ad26.COV2.S vaccine versus placebo. These receptors were obtained from a person between 18 and 65 years old who received the Ad26.COV2.S COVID-19 vaccine or a placebo.

This rearrangement joins TRBV29-1 to TRBJ2-1, with unresolved D. This CDR3 has 12 amino acids. The germline V and J ends were trimmed by 7 bases and 6 bases, with 13 bases remaining between them. Per germline, CDR1 SQVTM and CDR2 ANQGSEA. CDR3 coding DNA: TGCAGCGACAGCGTAGTGGGCAATGAGCAGTTCTTC. As protein: CSDSVVGNEQFF.

This clone is a singleton in its sample. The chain combines TRBV28 with TRBJ1-6, with TRBD1 as a possible D gene (6 bases). The germline V gene encodes CDR1 MDHEN and CDR2 SYDVKM. The CDR3 totals 15 residues. Trimming removed 6 bases at V and 10 bases at J, with 19 bases between. The CDR3 DNA reads TGTGCCAGCAGCCCCACAGGGCTAAGGAGCTCACCCCTCCACTTT. It yields the protein CASSPTGLRSSPLHF.

The CDR3 spells CATTIQLRTGEVTEAFF. CDR3 nucleotide sequence: TGTGCCACCACGATTCAACTAAGGACAGGGGAGGTCACTGAAGCTTTCTTT. V is TRBV24-1 and J is TRBJ1-1; 9 bases map to TRBD1. Germline V gene data show CDR1 as KGHDR and CDR2 as SFDVKD. J lost 4 bases, V lost 8 bases, and 16 bases had no gene match. This CDR3 is built from 17 residues.

This chain joins TRBV6-5 and TRBJ2-1, with D unresolved. V lost 6 bases to trimming and J lost 10 bases, with 16 bases between them. The CDR3 length is 13 residues. The germline V gene encodes CDR1 MNHEY and CDR2 SVGAGI. The CDR3 here is CASSPSTDGEQFF. The DNA of the CDR3 is TGTGCCAGCAGCCCCTCCACCGACGGGGAGCAGTTCTTC.

This chain links TRBV19 with TRBJ2-7, with a weak D call TRBD2 (5 bases). With 6 bases removed from V and 3 bases from J, the gap between germline ends came to 15 bases. CDR3 length equals 14 residues. CDR1 LNHDA and CDR2 SQIVND come from the germline V gene (reference sequence). CDR3 DNA: TGTGCCAGTAGCAGGACTTGGGCAGACTACGAGCAGTACTTC. It encodes CASSRTWADYEQYF.

The chain joins TRBV6-5 to TRBJ2-5; D assignment may be TRBD1 or TRBD2 (5 bases each). CDR1 and CDR2 from the germline V gene are MNHEY and SVGAGI. V gave up 4 bases and J gave up 2 bases, with 11 bases separating them. The CDR3 runs to 14 residues. The CDR3 bases are TGTGCCAGCAGTTGGGGACGGAATCAAGAGACCCAGTACTTC. This translates into CASSWGRNQETQYF.

The genes are TRBV28 and TRBJ2-5; D possibly corresponds to TRBD1 (5 bases). CDR1 and CDR2 (germline): MDHEN, SYDVKM. Trimming stripped 3 bases from V and 2 bases from J, with 10 bases between. The CDR3 totals 14 residues. CDR3 coding DNA: TGTGCCAGCAGTTTGCAGACAGTACAAGAGACCCAGTACTTC. Its protein is CASSLQTVQETQYF.

The rearrangement links TRBV11-2 to TRBJ1-1; tentative D call: TRBD1 (6 bases). V was clipped by 1 base and J by 6 bases, with 12 bases between them. Germline V gene data show CDR1 as SGHAT and CDR2 as FQNNGV. This CDR3 has 14 amino acids. CDR3 sequence: CASSLVRGYAEAFF. In nucleotides, the CDR3 is TGTGCCAGCAGCTTAGTCAGGGGTTACGCTGAAGCTTTCTTT.

This sequence joins TRBV5-1 and TRBJ1-1, with D possibly matching TRBD1 (5 bases). The CDR3 is 15 residues long. Germline V gene sequence: CDR1 SGHRS, CDR2 YFSETQ. V dropped 2 bases and J dropped 3 bases, with 14 bases sitting between them. CDR3 in DNA: TGCGCCAGCAGCTTTGGATTCGGGGGGGACACTGAAGCTTTCTTT. Translation: CASSFGFGGDTEAFF.

The V call is TRBV15, the J call TRBJ1-1, with 9 bases fitting TRBD1. J was trimmed by 5 bases and V by 1 base; bases with no gene match: 11. Per the germline V gene, CDR1 is LNHNV and CDR2 is YYDKDF (reference sequence). The CDR3 has 17 amino acids. The CDR3 coding sequence is TGTGCCACCAGCAGAGTCGCGGACAGGGGATTTGGGACTGAAGCTTTCTTT. Translated: CATSRVADRGFGTEAFF.

The chain joins TRBV11-2 to TRBJ2-7; tentative D call: TRBD1 (6 bases). CDR3 length: 13 residues. V was cut by 5 bases and J by 5 bases, with 13 bases left in between. The V gene's germline CDR1 is SGHAT and CDR2 FQNNGV. Written as DNA, the CDR3 is TGTGCCAGCAGCATAGGGGGTTTGGACGAGCAGTACTTC. Translating it yields CASSIGGLDEQYF.

This chain connects TRBV7-2 to TRBJ2-7; tentative D call: TRBD2 (6 bases). The CDR3 loop spans 14 amino acids. Looked up from germline, CDR1 is SGHTA and CDR2 is FQGNSA. Deletions cut 5 bases from V and 7 bases from J, with 18 bases between. The CDR3 DNA is TGTGCCAGCAGCCTAAACCCGGGGGTGGGGGAGCAGTACTTC. Amino acids: CASSLNPGVGEQYF. Using reference TRBV7-2 and TRBJ2-7 for the parts outside the CDR3, the full variable domain is GAGVSQSPSNKVTEKGKDVELRCDPISGHTALYWYRQSLGQGLEFLIYFQGNSAPDKSGLPSDRFSAERTGGSVSTLTIQRTQQEDSAVYLCASSLNPGVGEQYFGPGTRLTVT.

V is TRBV15 and J is TRBJ1-6; D may be TRBD1 (5 bases). V dropped 1 base and J dropped 7 bases, with 11 bases sitting between them. The CDR3 runs 15 residues. Germline V gene sequence: CDR1 LNHNV, CDR2 YYDKDF (reference sequence). The CDR3 DNA sequence: TGTGCCACCAGCAGAGCGGGGACTGCGAATTCACCCCTCCACTTT. It specifies CATSRAGTANSPLHF.

This chain uses TRBV15 with TRBJ1-2, with D perhaps matching TRBD1 (5 bases). V dropped 0 bases and J dropped 11 bases, with 22 bases sitting between them. The germline V gene has CDR1 LNHNV and CDR2 YYDKDF (reference sequence). The CDR3 sequence is 16 residues long. The CDR3 here is CATSRDVRGGQGRYTF. The DNA for the CDR3 is TGTGCCACCAGCAGAGATGTTCGGGGTGGGCAGGGCCGATACACCTTC.

The V call is TRBV5-5, the J call TRBJ2-3; 8 nucleotides agree with TRBD1. Trimming removed 6 bases from V and 4 bases from J; junction bases left unmatched: 10. This CDR3 has 15 amino acids. The germline V gene encodes CDR1 SGHKS and CDR2 YYEKEE (reference sequence). CDR3 amino acids: CASTPPDRAADTQYF. In DNA form, the CDR3 reads TGTGCCAGCACCCCTCCGGACAGGGCCGCAGATACGCAGTATTTT. The complete variable domain, with remaining parts taken from reference TRBV5-5 and TRBJ2-3, reads DAGVTQSPTHLIKTRGQQVTLRCSPISGHKSVSWYQQVLGQGPQFIFQYYEKEERGRGNFPDRFSARQFPNYSSELNVNALLLGDSALYLCASTPPDRAADTQYFGPGTRLTVL.

The chain joins TRBV5-6 to TRBJ1-1; D ambiguous. The length of the CDR3 is 13 residues. CDR1 and CDR2 (germline): SGHDT, YYEEEE. V was trimmed by 2 bases and J by 3 bases, leaving 8 bases between them. In DNA form, the CDR3 reads TGTGCCAGCAGCTTTGTGTGGGACACTGAAGCTTTCTTT. Protein: CASSFVWDTEAFF.

This clone was observed a few times. The chain is built from TRBV4-1 and TRBJ1-5; no firm D call. Trimming stripped 5 bases from V and 0 bases from J, with 11 bases between. The CDR3 sequence is 15 residues long. The germline V gene encodes CDR1 MGHRA and CDR2 YSYEKL. In DNA form, the CDR3 reads TGCGCCAGCAGCTTCCGGACCGATAGCAATCAGCCCCAGCATTTT. It yields the protein CASSFRTDSNQPQHF.

This clone came up a few times. The chain is built from TRBV19 and TRBJ2-2, with a possible D match to TRBD2 (6 bases). V lost 11 bases and J lost 6, with 19 bases in between. Germline CDR1 is LNHDA and CDR2 is SQIVND (reference sequence). This CDR3 is 14 amino acids long. DNA for the CDR3: TGTGCCTGCTCGGAGGGGTCATATCCCGGGGAGCTGTTTTTT. Protein product: CACSEGSYPGELFF. Full variable domain (missing parts from reference TRBV19 and TRBJ2-2): DGGITQSPKYLFRKEGQNVTLSCEQNLNHDAMYWYRQDPGQGLRLIYYSQIVNDFQKGDIAEGYSVSREKKESFPLTVTSAQKNPTAFYLCACSEGSYPGELFFGEGSRLTVL.

The chain is built from TRBV5-1 and TRBJ2-2; 8 positions match TRBD1. J was trimmed by 3 bases and V by 4 bases; bases with no gene match: 5. Per the germline V gene, CDR1 is SGHRS and CDR2 is YFSETQ. This CDR3 has 15 residues. CDR3 amino acids: CASSPQTGDTGELFF. The CDR3 coding sequence is TGCGCCAGCAGCCCACAGACAGGGGACACCGGGGAGCTGTTTTTT.

Details on this clone: Mismatch with germline at one junction end may stem from a read error. The V gene is TRBV9, the J gene TRBJ2-3; 8 nucleotides align to TRBD1. The CDR3 runs to 16 residues. The germline V gene encodes CDR1 SGDLS and CDR2 YYNGEE. CDR3 nucleotides: TGTGCCAGCACCGTAGGTTGGACAGGGTCTGGAGATACGCAGTATTTT. Translating gives CASTVGWTGSGDTQYF. The full variable domain, rest sourced from reference TRBV9 and TRBJ2-3, is DSGVTQTPKHLITATGQRVTLRCSPRSGDLSVYWYQQSLDQGLQFLIQYYNGEERAKGNILERFSAQQFPDLHSELNLSSLELGDSALYFCASTVGWTGSGDTQYFGPGTRLTVL.

The chain carries TRBV15 and TRBJ1-5, with D possibly TRBD1 on 6 matching bases. V dropped 0 bases and J dropped 4 bases, with 10 bases sitting between them. CDR3 length equals 15 residues. CDR1 LNHNV and CDR2 YYDKDF come from the germline V gene (reference sequence). The CDR3 protein is CATSRDRGRNQPQHF. CDR3 DNA sequence: TGTGCCACCAGCAGAGACAGGGGCCGTAATCAGCCCCAGCATTTT.

This clone was counted only a few times. V usage is TRBV27 and J usage is TRBJ2-7; TRBD1 aligns across 8 bases. The CDR3 totals 16 residues. Per germline, CDR1 MNHEY and CDR2 SMNVEV (reference sequence). The trim removed 5 bases at V and 3 bases at J, leaving 12 bases unmatched. The CDR3 is CASSPRDRRRGYEQYF. The CDR3 DNA is TGTGCCAGCAGTCCCCGGGACAGGCGCCGGGGCTACGAGCAGTACTTC.

CDR3 loop: CATSLTTLYTDTQYF. The CDR3 nucleotides read TGTGCCACCAGCCTTACGACCCTTTACACAGATACGCAGTATTTT. The rearrangement uses TRBV15 and TRBJ2-3; no clear D. This CDR3 region has 15 residues. In germline, CDR1 is LNHNV, CDR2 YYDKDF (reference sequence). V was shortened by 5 bases and J by 2 bases, with 14 bases between the two germline ends.

V gene TRBV20-1 combines with J gene TRBJ1-1; 7 nucleotides agree with TRBD1. Trimming removed 3 bases from V and 3 bases from J; junction bases left unmatched: 4. Germline lookup yields CDR1 DFQATT and CDR2 SNEGSKA (reference sequence). This CDR3 spans 13 amino acids. This CDR3 reads CSASKGADTEAFF. The DNA of the CDR3 is TGCAGTGCTAGTAAGGGGGCGGACACTGAAGCTTTCTTT.

This rearrangement joins TRBV18 to TRBJ1-4; 11 nucleotides line up with TRBD1. CDR1 and CDR2 (germline): KGHSH, LQKENI. Trimming removed 3 bases from V and 7 bases from J; junction bases left unmatched: 1. This CDR3 is built from 14 residues. DNA of the CDR3: TGTGCCAGCTCACCCGGGACAGGGGGTGAAAAACTGTTTTTT. This codes for CASSPGTGGEKLFF.

This sequence joins TRBV9 and TRBJ2-3; D is perhaps TRBD2 (5 bases). The germline gives CDR1 SGDLS, CDR2 YYNGEE. V shed 0 bases and J shed 2 bases, with 10 bases lying between them. The CDR3 consists of 15 residues. The CDR3 sequence is CASSVGSVHTDTQYF. CDR3 bases: TGTGCCAGCAGCGTAGGTAGCGTTCACACAGATACGCAGTATTTT.

This chain connects TRBV7-2 to TRBJ2-3; 8 nucleotides align to TRBD1. The CDR3 has 13 residues. Germline V gives CDR1 SGHTA, CDR2 FQGNSA. V was pared by 5 bases and J by 9 bases, with 7 bases of the junction left unmatched. CDR3: CASSPGTGGTQYF. The CDR3 DNA follows: TGTGCCAGCAGCCCCGGGACAGGAGGGACGCAGTATTTT.

The chain recombines TRBV28 with TRBJ2-7, with 9 bases identical to TRBD2. Trimming took 6 bases from V and 2 from J; bases not matched to a gene: 5. CDR3 length equals 14 residues. The germline V gene encodes CDR1 MDHEN and CDR2 SYDVKM. The CDR3 protein is CASRVAGETYEQYF. The CDR3 bases are TGTGCCAGCAGGGTAGCGGGAGAGACCTACGAGCAGTACTTC.

This clone showed up just once. The rearrangement links TRBV11-2 to TRBJ2-3; D might be TRBD2 (6 bases). Trimming removed 6 bases at V and 9 bases at J, with 19 bases between. Germline V CDR1 and CDR2: SGHAT, FQNNGV. The CDR3 consists of 14 residues. The CDR3 DNA is TGTGCCAGCAGGCCTGTTAAAAGCGGGCGGACGCAGTATTTT. Its protein product is CASRPVKSGRTQYF.

This clone was detected once. The chain is built from TRBV29-1 and TRBJ1-1; D is unresolved. This CDR3 spans 13 amino acids. The V end lost 4 bases, the J end lost 3 bases, and 12 bases lay between the germline ends. Germline CDR1 SQVTM, CDR2 ANQGSEA. CDR3 sequence (DNA): TGCAGCGTTGTAATGGGTTGGGACACTGAAGCTTTCTTT. Residues: CSVVMGWDTEAFF. The whole variable domain, remainder taken from reference TRBV29-1 and TRBJ1-1, is SAVISQKPSRDICQRGTSLTIQCQVDSQVTMMFWYRQQPGQSLTLIATANQGSEATYESGFVIDKFPISRPNLTFSTLTVSNMSPEDSSIYLCSVVMGWDTEAFFGQGTRLTVV.